Presented here are 24 T cell receptor beta chains from one specimen sequenced in a study of T-cell reconstitution after alpha-beta-depleted transplantation in children. Unique molecular identifiers were used to barcode this TCRbeta library. TCRdb re-called the PCR reads through MiXCR, storing one row per CDR3 protein. Among around 700,000 distinct CDR3 sequences listed, around 12% were seen once. Sequenced material: PBMCs, taken before TCRalphabeta/CD19-depleted stem cell transplant. The receptor set was obtained from a girl aged 2-9 years with congenital amegakaryocytic thrombocytopenia, due to receive a stem cell transplant.

The chain has TRBV7-8 and TRBJ2-3, with D unclear. V was trimmed by 5 bases and J by 1 base, leaving 28 bases between them. Germline values: CDR1 SGHVS, CDR2 FQNEAQ. This CDR3 is built from 20 residues. The CDR3 DNA sequence: TGTGCCAGCAGCCTCCCTTCGGGTTTGGCGCAGGAGAGCCGCACAGATACGCAGTATTTT. Residues: CASSLPSGLAQESRTDTQYF. The full variable domain, its missing parts supplied by reference TRBV7-8 and TRBJ2-3, is GAGVSQSPRYKVAKRGQDVALRCDPISGHVSLFWYQQALGQGPEFLTYFQNEAQLDKSGLPSDRFFAERPEGSVSTLKIQRTQQEDSAVYLCASSLPSGLAQESRTDTQYFGPGTRLTVL.

This clonotype was seen ten or more times. The chain couples TRBV5-1 to TRBJ1-1; D gene unclear. V was clipped by 4 bases and J by 0 bases, with 13 bases between them. The CDR3 totals 15 residues. CDR1 and CDR2 from the germline V gene are SGHRS and YFSETQ. CDR3 region: CASSRMASMNTEAFF. The CDR3 region has the DNA TGCGCCAGCAGCCGAATGGCAAGTATGAACACTGAAGCTTTCTTT.

This clonotype was seen only a few times. The V and J genes are TRBV16 and TRBJ2-1; D ambiguous. Between the trimmed V and J ends, which lost 1 base and 7 bases, there was a span of 8 bases. CDR1 KGHSY and CDR2 FQNENV come from the germline V gene. The CDR3 consists of 13 residues. CDR3 DNA: TGTGCCAGCAGCCAATGGTCCGATAATGAGCAGTTCTTC. It specifies CASSQWSDNEQFF.

In this sample, this clonotype turned up a few times. The chain combines TRBV4-1 with TRBJ2-3; D ambiguous. Germline CDR1 MGHRA, CDR2 YSYEKL. This CDR3 region has 16 residues. The V end was cut by 2 bases, the J end by 2 bases, with 14 bases between. CDR3: CASSQQEIGFTDTQYF. CDR3 sequence (DNA): TGCGCCAGCAGCCAACAGGAGATAGGGTTCACAGATACGCAGTATTTT.

The genes are TRBV20-1 and TRBJ1-6; D ambiguous. The CDR3 spans 16 residues. The germline gives CDR1 DFQATT, CDR2 SNEGSKA (reference sequence). The V end was cut by 0 bases, the J end by 5 bases, with 14 bases between. The CDR3, as DNA: TGCAGTGCTAGAGATGATGGTGTCAGTAATAATTCACCCCTCCACTTT. Translated, it gives CSARDDGVSNNSPLHF.

This clonotype was picked up many times. The chain recombines TRBV25-1 with TRBJ2-1; no clear D. V gave up 0 bases and J gave up 7 bases, with 4 bases separating them. CDR1 is MGHDK, CDR2 SYGVNS, per germline. CDR3 size: 12 residues. CDR3 sequence: CASSEYGNEQFF. Here the CDR3 DNA reads TGTGCCAGCAGTGAATATGGAAATGAGCAGTTCTTC.

The rearrangement uses TRBV30 and TRBJ1-1; 8 nucleotides agree with TRBD1. The germline gives CDR1 GTSNPN, CDR2 SVGIG (reference sequence). J was trimmed by 6 bases and V by 5 bases; bases with no gene match: 14. The CDR3 runs 15 residues. The CDR3 DNA follows: TGTGCCTGGGGCATTTACAGGGGGATACGGTCTGAAGCTTTCTTT. Translation: CAWGIYRGIRSEAFF.

This clonotype was counted only a few times. This chain links TRBV10-3 with TRBJ2-7; D might be TRBD2 (6 bases). Germline CDR1 and CDR2: ENHRY and SYGVKD. V was clipped by 10 bases and J by 2 bases, with 15 bases between them. The CDR3 consists of 13 residues. CDR3 protein: CATTGLAAYEQYF. As DNA, the CDR3 is TGTGCCACCACGGGACTTGCCGCCTACGAGCAGTACTTC.

The CDR3 DNA is TGCAGTGCTAGCCCTAGCGGTCAGGCGGGGTACCAAGAGACCCAGTACTTC. Translating gives CSASPSGQAGYQETQYF. This rearrangement joins TRBV20-1 to TRBJ2-5; 7 bases are shared with TRBD2. V was pared by 3 bases and J by 0 bases, with 13 bases of the junction left unmatched. Germline CDR1 is DFQATT and CDR2 is SNEGSKA (reference sequence). The CDR3 totals 17 residues.

The table lists this clonotype with many counts. V gene TRBV12-3 or TRBV12-4 combines with J gene TRBJ2-1; no clear D. Trimming took off 3 bases at V and 12 bases at J, with 3 bases between the two ends. This CDR3 is 9 amino acids long. The CDR3 sequence: CASSFWQFF. CDR3 DNA: TGTGCCAGCAGTTTCTGGCAGTTCTTC.

This clonotype was observed at least ten times. V and J are TRBV4-2 and TRBJ2-1; TRBD2 matches 7 bases. Trimming cost V 2 bases and J 0 bases; bases outside gene matches: 7. Germline V lookup: CDR1 LGHNA, CDR2 YNFKEQ. CDR3 length: 17 residues. The CDR3 protein is CASSQTVAGHSYNEQFF. For the CDR3, the DNA is TGTGCCAGCAGCCAAACCGTAGCGGGCCACTCCTACAATGAGCAGTTCTTC.

This clonotype was recorded at least ten times. The chain recombines TRBV5-1 with TRBJ2-3; 13 positions agree with TRBD2. Germline V gene lookup returns CDR1 SGHRS and CDR2 YFSETQ. J was trimmed by 4 bases and V by 0 bases; bases with no gene match: 2. The CDR3 spans 16 residues. The chain's CDR3 is CASSLELAGGPDTQYF. DNA of the CDR3: TGCGCCAGCAGCTTGGAACTAGCGGGAGGGCCAGATACGCAGTATTTT. Combining the CDR3 with reference TRBV5-1 and TRBJ2-3 gives the whole variable domain KAGVTQTPRYLIKTRGQQVTLSCSPISGHRSVSWYQQTPGQGLQFLFEYFSETQRNKGNFPGRFSGRQFSNSRSEMNVSTLELGDSALYLCASSLELAGGPDTQYFGPGTRLTVL.

The chain recombines TRBV20-1 with TRBJ1-2; 7 bases line up with TRBD1. The CDR3 spans 15 residues. Trimming at V came to 2 bases and at J to 0 bases, leaving 6 bases not matched to a gene. Germline assignment: CDR1 DFQATT and CDR2 SNEGSKA (reference sequence). The CDR3 region has the DNA TGCAGTGCTAGACAACAGGGGTTATCTAACTATGGCTACACCTTC. Translation gives CSARQQGLSNYGYTF.

This clonotype was counted ten times or more. The V and J genes are TRBV7-9 and TRBJ2-3; TRBD2 matches 10 bases. CDR3 length: 16 residues. V was pared by 8 bases and J by 5 bases, with 13 bases of the junction left unmatched. Germline V CDR1 and CDR2: SEHNR, FQNEAQ (reference sequence). Here the CDR3 reads CASATLAGGGGDTQYF. The DNA for the CDR3 is TGTGCCAGCGCCACCTTAGCGGGAGGCGGTGGAGATACGCAGTATTTT. Filled out from reference TRBV7-9 and TRBJ2-3, the complete variable domain reads DTGVSQNPRHKITKRGQNVTFRCDPISEHNRLYWYRQTLGQGPEFLTYFQNEAQLEKSRLLSDRFSAERPKGSFSTLEIQRTEQGDSAMYLCASATLAGGGGDTQYFGPGTRLTVL.

The V gene is TRBV5-1, the J gene TRBJ1-4; 7 nucleotides agree with TRBD1. Unmatched junction bases numbered 13, after V lost 4 bases and J lost 7 bases. Germline CDR1 is SGHRS and CDR2 is YFSETQ. The CDR3 length is 16 residues. The CDR3 reads CASSPGQATRREKLFF. The CDR3 coding sequence is TGCGCCAGCAGCCCAGGACAGGCAACCCGGCGTGAAAAACTGTTTTTT.

The chain combines TRBV10-2 with TRBJ2-1, with 8 bases identical to TRBD2. J gave up 6 bases and V 5 bases, and 6 bases lay outside the gene matches. CDR3 length equals 14 residues. CDR1 and CDR2 from the germline V gene are WSHSY and SAAADI. The CDR3 coding sequence is TGCGCCAGCAGTCCGGGACTAGGGGCCAATGAGCAGTTCTTC. Translated: CASSPGLGANEQFF.

The chain uses TRBV20-1 and TRBJ2-1; D possibly corresponds to TRBD2 (7 bases). The CDR3 covers 16 residues. V was clipped by 6 bases and J by 4 bases, with 22 bases between them. Germline V lookup: CDR1 DFQATT, CDR2 SNEGSKA (reference sequence). The CDR3 DNA sequence: TGCAGTGCCCAGGGGCGGACTAGACCCCCTTACAATGAGCAGTTCTTC. Translating it yields CSAQGRTRPPYNEQFF.

The table lists this clonotype with a few counts. The chain joins TRBV11-2 to TRBJ2-1; 9 bases align to TRBD2. CDR3 size: 17 residues. Germline V gene sequence: CDR1 SGHAT, CDR2 FQNNGV. V lost 1 base, J lost 1 base, and 5 bases stayed unmatched. CDR3 DNA sequence: TGTGCCAGCAGCTTAGGGGTAGCGGGAGATTCCTACAATGAGCAGTTCTTC. Amino acid sequence: CASSLGVAGDSYNEQFF.

At least ten counts were recorded for this clonotype. The CDR3 DNA is TGTGCCAGCAGTCCCTGGGAGGGAGGGCCGACAGATACGCAGTATTTT. Translating gives CASSPWEGGPTDTQYF. The chain uses TRBV27 and TRBJ2-3, with 7 bases that match TRBD2. Trimming took 5 bases from V and 3 from J; bases not matched to a gene: 11. This CDR3 region has 16 residues. Germline V gives CDR1 MNHEY, CDR2 SMNVEV (reference sequence).

The chain recombines TRBV3-1 with TRBJ1-5, with D maybe TRBD1 (5 bases). CDR1 and CDR2 (germline): LGHDT, YNNKEL (reference sequence). V shed 3 bases and J shed 0 bases, with 18 bases lying between them. The length of the CDR3 is 18 residues. CDR3 amino acids: CASSQGGGVPYSNQPQHF. CDR3 nucleotides: TGTGCCAGCAGCCAGGGTGGGGGAGTACCTTATAGCAATCAGCCCCAGCATTTT.

In its sample, this clonotype was seen many times. The CDR3 loop is CASSFLAVTYEQYF. The CDR3, as DNA: TGTGCCAGCAGTTTCCTAGCGGTTACCTACGAGCAGTACTTC. The V and J genes are TRBV12-3 or TRBV12-4 and TRBJ2-7; 7 bases map to TRBD2. J was trimmed by 2 bases and V by 3 bases; bases with no gene match: 4. The CDR3 loop spans 14 amino acids.

This clonotype was counted at least ten times. The chain joins TRBV20-1 to TRBJ1-5; the match to TRBD1 covers 8 bases. Germline V CDR1 and CDR2: DFQATT, SNEGSKA (reference sequence). This CDR3 has 17 amino acids. V lost 3 bases, J lost 2 bases, and 12 bases stayed unmatched. CDR3 protein: CSASPSLGQGGNQPQHF. The DNA of the CDR3 is TGCAGTGCTAGCCCCTCCCTCGGACAGGGAGGCAATCAGCCCCAGCATTTT.

This clonotype was seen many times. This chain uses TRBV5-1 with TRBJ2-2; 8 positions match TRBD2. Germline assignment: CDR1 SGHRS and CDR2 YFSETQ. This CDR3 has 14 amino acids. V lost 7 bases to trimming and J lost 0 bases; unmatched junction nucleotides: 2. In DNA form, the CDR3 reads TGCGCCAGCCGGGGACTAGCGAACACCGGGGAGCTGTTTTTT. Translated: CASRGLANTGELFF.

A word on this clonotype: A much larger clone differs from this one at a single base, so this may be a read error. This chain links TRBV20-1 with TRBJ2-1; D gene ambiguous. With 0 bases removed from V and 5 bases from J, the gap between germline ends came to 5 bases. The CDR3 covers 12 residues. Looked up from germline, CDR1 is DFQATT and CDR2 is SNEGSKA (reference sequence). CDR3: CSAREPDNEQFF. The CDR3 region has the DNA TGCAGTGCTAGAGAGCCGGACAATGAGCAGTTCTTC.